The clone carrying this TCR beta chain is deemed medium-sized. Its antigen is as yet unknown. Authors' methods: Built for papillary thyroid cancer, a distant-metastasis classifier drew on CDR3 differences across clinicopathological groups. MiXCR reprocessed the PCR reads for TCRdb. The V and J calls were determined by TCRdb, not by the authors. The sample yields roughly 15,000 clones, 30% to 40% seen once. The data are from a study of metastatic and nonmetastatic thyroid tumors. Overall study: Comparative analysis of repertoires was undertaken across blood and tumor or nodule tissue obtained from malignant and benign thyroid patients. General study results and limits: Benign nodules reportedly had significantly lower TCR beta diversity than malignant thyroid tumors in blood and tumor.

V lost 5 bases, J lost 4 bases, and 11 bases lay in between. Germline V gives CDR1 DFQATT, CDR2 SNEGSKA (reference sequence). The CDR3 extends over 12 amino acids. The entire patient cohort was treatment-naive prior to thyroid surgery. The material sequenced was blood. This chain links TRBV20-1 with TRBJ1-2, with D tentatively TRBD1 (5 bases). The sequence came from a female donor with papillary thyroid cancer or a benign thyroid nodule (not recorded which). Some clones in this sample may be carry-over from other donors' samples. The CDR3 coding sequence is TGCAGTGCTCCGACAGTCCCCTATGGCTACACCTTC. Its protein is CSAPTVPYGYTF.